The source of this T cell receptor beta chain is a study of cytomegalovirus exposure and HLA in healthy donors. Findings and caveats of the study: Most TCR sequences were uncommon, yet certain public TCRs appeared in many donors.

Researchers ran the PCR with 60 Vbeta and 13 Jbeta primers. As originally analysed: Per a later analysis, the number of unique TCR beta chains was some 75 million, of which about 10 million were shared. The repertoire was sequenced with immunoSEQ multiplex PCR; TCRdb's copy has only in-frame clones and lacks some. Clonal size and the V and J genes are those of that table, whereas D and trimming came from the DNA. Of 95,000 to 150,000 clones in the sample, around 82% were seen once. The CDR3 length is 14 residues. The trim removed 0 bases at V and 11 bases at J, leaving 8 bases unmatched. Germline-derived CDR1 and CDR2 are SGDLS and YYNGEE. With respect to this clone: What it binds is unknown.

Sequencing input: PBMCs. This sequence joins TRBV9 and TRBJ1-2, with TRBD1 matching 9 bases. This clonotype was obtained from a female donor in good health and CMV-seronegative. CDR3 nucleotides: TGTGCCAGCAGCGTAGCATCGGGACAGGGCGGTTACACCTTC. Its translation is CASSVASGQGGYTF. Drawing the rest from reference TRBV9 and TRBJ1-2, the complete variable domain is DSGVTQTPKHLITATGQRVTLRCSPRSGDLSVYWYQQSLDQGLQFLIQYYNGEERAKGNILERFSAQQFPDLHSELNLSSLELGDSALYFCASSVASGQGGYTFGSGTRLTVV.